This T cell receptor (beta chain) was retrieved from a study of T cells in Graves' hyperthyroidism and ophthalmopathy (dated by TCRdb to the late 2010s). Study-level background: Peripheral blood was sampled at the time of initial diagnosis, prior to any treatment. A discovery cohort of approximately 97 patients, roughly 45 with Graves' ophthalmopathy and about 58 with stable Graves' hyperthyroidism, was used to find distinguishing TCR V-J signatures. According to the paper, TCR Vbeta CDR3 sequencing was carried out on some 140 peripheral blood samples, which came from under 50 ophthalmopathy, approximately 78 hyperthyroidism and roughly 17 progressor patients. Prospective prediction of ophthalmopathy was tested in an independent validation cohort consisting of 18 hyperthyroidism patients and around 17 patients who later progressed to ophthalmopathy. After blood sampling, hyperthyroidism patients were treated with methimazole at a starting dose of 30 mg daily, and ophthalmopathy patients were treated with high-dose intravenous methylprednisolone. The approximately 98 discovery patients were randomly divided into training and test sets at a 7:3 ratio. In addition, the study compared T-cell repertoires in thyroid tissue and in blood from roughly six Graves' hyperthyroidism patients. Overall study outcomes, separate from this receptor: Sample size was not statistically predetermined, and investigators were not blinded to group allocation. In validation, progression to ophthalmopathy was predicted by the model with 70.59% sensitivity and just over 72% specificity, a median of approximately 6.5 months before onset. Most expanded thyroid clonotypes (frequency above 0.001) were also detected in blood, suggesting blood repertoires may reflect thyroid immune responses. A model built on a 13 V-J signature distinguished ophthalmopathy from stable hyperthyroidism, reaching 85% to 90% sensitivity and approximately 81% specificity in cross-validation and 80%/75% in testing.

CDR1 and CDR2 (MNHEY, SVGEGT) derive from the germline V gene. At the junction V is shortened by 5 bases and J by 1 base, with 11 bases in between. Including the terminal cysteine and phenylalanine, the CDR3 comprises 14 residues. Only the CDR3 DNA stays, 42 bases, in frame from base 1. Stable Graves' hyperthyroidism was defined as the absence of progression to ophthalmopathy over 18 months of follow-up. Hyperthyroidism patients were newly diagnosed, had a disease duration of under 2 months, and were aged 18 to 65 years. The study excluded patients with uncontrolled infections, other autoimmune diseases, pregnancy or lactation. Clinical symptoms, serum thyroxine and TRAb, thyroid ultrasound, and orbital computed tomography formed the basis for the diagnoses. PBMCs were separated from about 10 ml of fresh peripheral blood using Ficoll-Paque density gradient centrifugation. Total RNA was extracted using Trizol reagent, and RNA quality was assessed on an Agilent 2100 Bioanalyzer.

The TCR beta CDR3 regions were amplified from the RNA transcripts. The first round of RT-PCR for the TCR CDR3 was performed with the HTBI primer set and the Qiagen OneStep RT-PCR kit. The libraries were constructed in a second round of multiplex PCR and then size-selected and purified. Paired-end sequencing of the libraries was performed with 100 bp reads on an Illumina HiSeq2000. In the source study's methods: Raw data were processed with SOAPnuke, discarding reads with adapters, uncalled bases, mean Phred below 15, or no exact constant-primer or identifier match. COPE v1.2.5 was used to merge the high-quality paired reads, and each unique nucleotide sequence was defined as a clonotype. MiTCR v1.1 was used to align the clonotypes against IMGT TRBV, TRBD and TRBJ reference segments. The analysis included only V-J combinations with a frequency above 0.0001, which together covered 99% to 99.2% of the repertoires. The TCS score was defined as F50 (clonal expansion) divided by E x V (chaos), with BLOSUM62-based TCRdist calculated between CDR3 peptides within each V-J. Welch's t-statistics and random forest reduced around 520 V-J features to roughly 13, which were used in a naive Bayes classifier (R e1071). The public reads were run again by TCRdb, first through fastp at Q25 and then through MiXCR, and only productive beta chains were kept. Under each unique CDR3 protein, matching rows form one entry showing the most common genes and DNA. The V and J calls follow TCRdb's processing rather than the paper's. The sample table holds more than 500,000 distinct CDR3 sequences, of which around 15% were seen once. The top ten constitute 3% to 4.5% of the sample.

This clonotype has just a few counts. No cognate antigen has been identified for it. Base-call qualities are not available, and no considerably larger clone is one nucleotide away. The source of this sequence is a woman aged 25 to 39 with Graves' hyperthyroidism. The sequenced material came from blood. The rearrangement combines TRBV6-2 or TRBV6-3 with TRBJ1-1; no confident D gene assignment can be made. The CDR3 region: CASSGRSGNTEAFF. The bases are TGTGCCAGCAGTGGGAGGTCTGGGAACACTGAAGCTTTCTTT.